This entry features one T cell receptor (beta chain) sequence. The data were taken from a study of blood T cell repertoires in COVID-19. Study-wide background: Acute-phase and convalescent COVID-19 samples originated in the United States, Italy and Spain.

TCRdb's table, derived via immunoSEQ multiplex PCR, lists solely in-frame clones and lacks some. The sample carries 150,000 to 200,000 clones, 80% to 90% recorded once. CDR3 length equals 12 residues. V was pared by 5 bases and J by 7 bases, with 11 bases between. Germline values: CDR1 SGHAT, CDR2 FQNNGV. This TCR was sampled from a man aged 65 to 85 with active or convalescent COVID-19. Sequenced input: peripheral blood. The chain uses TRBV11-2 and TRBJ1-2; weak D call: TRBD1 (5 bases). As DNA, the CDR3 is TGTGCCAGCAGCCCTCAAGGGGTTGGCTACACCTTC. Translating it yields CASSPQGVGYTF.